This record covers a single T cell receptor (beta chain). Its matching antigen is unknown. The data are from a study of pediatric ulcerative colitis. This CDR3 contains 13 residues. V dropped 6 bases and J dropped 5 bases, with 12 bases sitting between them. Germline V lookup: CDR1 MNHNS, CDR2 SASEGT. Study-wide points: Acute severe colitis showed lower rectal diversity from clonal expansions.

At colonoscopy, a blood sample was also collected. Each sample received Survey-level depth of up to 500,000 reads. Sequenced by immunoSEQ multiplex PCR; TCRdb stores in-frame clones only, minus some. The data show around 61,000 clones, 86% seen once. The clonotype comes from a boy between 5 and 17 years old with severe ulcerative colitis. Sequenced input: blood. The V call is TRBV6-1, the J call TRBJ2-3; D may be TRBD2 (5 bases). CDR3 region: CASRSSGIDTQYF. The CDR3 DNA follows: TGTGCCAGCAGATCCTCGGGGATAGATACGCAGTATTTT.